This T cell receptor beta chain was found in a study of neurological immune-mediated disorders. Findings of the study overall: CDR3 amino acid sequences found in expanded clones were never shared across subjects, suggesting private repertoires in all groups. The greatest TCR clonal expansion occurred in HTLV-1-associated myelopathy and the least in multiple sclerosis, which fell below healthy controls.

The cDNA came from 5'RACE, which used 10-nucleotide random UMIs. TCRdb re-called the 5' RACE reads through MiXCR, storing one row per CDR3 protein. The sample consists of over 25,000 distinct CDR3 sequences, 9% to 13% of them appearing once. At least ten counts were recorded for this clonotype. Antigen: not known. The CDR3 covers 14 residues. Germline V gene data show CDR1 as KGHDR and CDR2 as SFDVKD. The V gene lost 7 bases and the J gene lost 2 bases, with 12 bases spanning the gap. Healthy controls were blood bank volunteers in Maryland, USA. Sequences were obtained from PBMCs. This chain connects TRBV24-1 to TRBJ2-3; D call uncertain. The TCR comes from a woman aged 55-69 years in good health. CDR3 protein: CATRGNRATDTQYF. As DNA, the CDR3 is TGTGCCACCAGGGGAAATAGGGCCACAGATACGCAGTATTTT.